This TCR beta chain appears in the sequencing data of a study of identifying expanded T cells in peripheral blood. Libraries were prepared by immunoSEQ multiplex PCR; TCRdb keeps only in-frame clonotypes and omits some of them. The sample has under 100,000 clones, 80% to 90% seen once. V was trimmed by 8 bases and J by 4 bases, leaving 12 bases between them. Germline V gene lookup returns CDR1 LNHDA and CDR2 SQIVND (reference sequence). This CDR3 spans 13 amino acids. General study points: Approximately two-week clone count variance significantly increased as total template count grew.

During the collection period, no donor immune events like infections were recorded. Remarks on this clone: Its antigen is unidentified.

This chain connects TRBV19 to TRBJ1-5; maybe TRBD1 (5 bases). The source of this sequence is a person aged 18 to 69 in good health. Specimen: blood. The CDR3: CASSPGRNQPQHF. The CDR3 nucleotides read TGTGCCAGTTCACCGGGACGAAATCAGCCCCAGCATTTT.